The 9 T cell receptor beta chains in this list originate from one sample, sequenced in a study of Ad26.COV2.S vaccination and SARS-CoV-2 variants. Treatment in this sample: roughly 20 received Ad26.COV2.S at low or high dose, single or two shots; a few received placebo; per-sample allocation not given. The study sampled participants on day 63 after the first vaccine or placebo injection. The repertoire was sequenced with immunoSEQ multiplex PCR; TCRdb's copy has only in-frame clones and lacks some. This sample has around 350,000 clones; around 83% occur once, and the top ten carry roughly 3.3%. The starting material was peripheral blood, obtained in a trial of Ad26.COV2.S vaccine versus placebo. All receptors derive from a person between 18 and 59 years old who received the Ad26.COV2.S COVID-19 vaccine or a placebo.

This chain links TRBV7-9 with TRBJ1-1; the match to TRBD1 covers 9 bases. The CDR3 has 14 amino acids. Germline CDR1 is SEHNR and CDR2 is FQNEAQ (reference sequence). V gave up 1 base and J gave up 5 bases; unmatched junction bases: 2. CDR3 region: CASSLGQGVTEAFF. The CDR3 DNA reads TGTGCCAGCAGCTTAGGACAGGGGGTTACTGAAGCTTTCTTT.

The chain links TRBV5-1 to TRBJ2-1, with D perhaps matching TRBD2 (5 bases). V was trimmed by 0 bases and J by 9 bases, leaving 16 bases between them. The CDR3 is 15 residues long. Germline V gene data show CDR1 as SGHRS and CDR2 as YFSETQ. The CDR3 coding sequence is TGCGCCAGCAGCTTGGCCGCGGGTGCCGCATTTGAGCAGTTCTTC. Encoded protein: CASSLAAGAAFEQFF.

This chain connects TRBV15 to TRBJ2-1; perhaps TRBD1 as D (6 bases). In germline, CDR1 is LNHNV, CDR2 YYDKDF (reference sequence). The V gene lost 0 bases and the J gene lost 4 bases, with 13 bases spanning the gap. This CDR3 is 16 amino acids long. DNA of the CDR3: TGTGCCACCAGCAGAGATGGGACACAATATTACAATGAGCAGTTCTTC. As protein: CATSRDGTQYYNEQFF.

This chain connects TRBV7-9 to TRBJ2-1; possible D gene TRBD1, 6 bases. Trimming took off 5 bases at V and 2 bases at J, with 16 bases between the two ends. Germline-derived CDR1 and CDR2 are SEHNR and FQNEAQ (reference sequence). This CDR3 contains 16 residues. CDR3 residues: CASSPPKGETYNEQFF. The CDR3 DNA reads TGTGCCAGCAGCCCCCCTAAGGGGGAGACCTACAATGAGCAGTTCTTC.

V is TRBV25-1 and J is TRBJ2-1, with D perhaps TRBD2 (6 bases). Trimming cost V 1 base and J 7 bases, with 14 bases left between them. This CDR3 comprises 15 residues. Germline V gives CDR1 MGHDK, CDR2 SYGVNS. CDR3: CASSEWAGRPNEQFF. The CDR3 DNA reads TGTGCCAGCAGTGAATGGGCAGGGAGGCCTAATGAGCAGTTCTTC.

The rearrangement links TRBV30 to TRBJ2-1; the match to TRBD1 covers 12 bases. CDR1 is GTSNPN and CDR2 is SVGIG in the germline V gene (reference sequence). The CDR3 covers 16 residues. Trimming cost V 5 bases and J 7 bases; bases outside gene matches: 12. In nucleotides, the CDR3 is TGTGCCTGGCGGGGGACAGGGGGCTTTCCTCGGAATGAGCAGTTCTTC. Its translation: CAWRGTGGFPRNEQFF.

The rearrangement links TRBV12-3 or TRBV12-4 to TRBJ2-3, with D hard to call. V shed 6 bases and J shed 0 bases, with 7 bases lying between them. This CDR3 is 13 amino acids long. The CDR3 sequence is CASRTTSTDTQYF. CDR3 nucleotide sequence: TGTGCCAGCAGGACGACGAGCACAGATACGCAGTATTTT.

V usage is TRBV28 and J usage is TRBJ2-5; D remains unclear. This CDR3 is 12 amino acids long. V was trimmed by 2 bases and J by 5 bases, leaving 6 bases between them. Germline CDR1 and CDR2: MDHEN and SYDVKM. Here the CDR3 DNA reads TGTGCCAGCAGTTTACTCCACGAGACCCAGTACTTC. It yields the protein CASSLLHETQYF.

V is TRBV2 and J is TRBJ1-5; perhaps TRBD1 as D (6 bases). Germline lookup yields CDR1 SNHLY and CDR2 FYNNEI. The CDR3 covers 15 residues. The V gene lost 3 bases and the J gene lost 5 bases, with 14 bases spanning the gap. The CDR3 region is CASSDAVRGYQPQHF. DNA of the CDR3: TGTGCCAGCAGTGATGCGGTCAGGGGATATCAGCCCCAGCATTTT.